This T cell receptor beta chain was documented in a study of early T cells in non-severe SARS-CoV-2 infection. Study-wide findings and caveats: Missing private and CD4 specificities, VDJdb matching favored anti-spike CD8 responses.

The trim removed 1 base at V and 2 bases at J, leaving 0 bases unmatched. The CDR3 extends over 15 amino acids. The germline CDR1 and CDR2 sequences are GTSNPN and SVGIG (reference sequence). This clonotype was detected a few times. As yet, its antigen is unknown. TCRdb analysed the 5' RACE reads with MiXCR anew, one entry per CDR3 protein. The sample lists about 84,000 distinct CDR3 sequences; around 10% were seen once. The sequence derives from an adult who was a healthcare worker with PCR-confirmed SARS-CoV-2 infection or an uninfected control (not recorded which). Sequencing input: whole blood. The gene calls are TRBV30 and TRBJ2-1; 12 bases are shared with TRBD2. The CDR3, as DNA: TGTGCCTGGAGTGGGACTAGCGGGGCCTACAATGAGCAGTTCTTC. This gives the protein CAWSGTSGAYNEQFF. Supplemented by reference TRBV30 and TRBJ2-1, the full variable domain reads SQTIHQWPATLVQPVGSPLSLECTVEGTSNPNLYWYRQAAGRGLQLLFYSVGIGQISSEVPQNLSASRPQDRQFILSSKKLLLSDSGFYLCAWSGTSGAYNEQFFGPGTRLTVL.